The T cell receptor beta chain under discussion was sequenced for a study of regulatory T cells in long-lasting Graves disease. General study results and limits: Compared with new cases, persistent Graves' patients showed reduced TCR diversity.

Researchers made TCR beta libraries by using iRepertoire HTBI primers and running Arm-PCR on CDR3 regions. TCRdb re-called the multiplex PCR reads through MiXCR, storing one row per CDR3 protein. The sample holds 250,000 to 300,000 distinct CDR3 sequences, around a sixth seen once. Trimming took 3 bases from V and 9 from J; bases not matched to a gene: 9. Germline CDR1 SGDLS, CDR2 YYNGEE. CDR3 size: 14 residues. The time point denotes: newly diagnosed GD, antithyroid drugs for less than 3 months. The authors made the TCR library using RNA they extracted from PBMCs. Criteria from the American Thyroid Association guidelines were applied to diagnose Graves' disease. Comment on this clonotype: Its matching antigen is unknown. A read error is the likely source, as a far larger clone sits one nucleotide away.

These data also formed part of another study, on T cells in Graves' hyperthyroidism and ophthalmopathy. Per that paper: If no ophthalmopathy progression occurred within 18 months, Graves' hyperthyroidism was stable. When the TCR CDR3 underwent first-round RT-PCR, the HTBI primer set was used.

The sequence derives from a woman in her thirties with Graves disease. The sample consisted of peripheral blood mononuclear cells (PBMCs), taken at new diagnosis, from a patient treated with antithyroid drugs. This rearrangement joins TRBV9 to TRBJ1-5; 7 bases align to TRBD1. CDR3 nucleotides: TGTGCCAGCAGCGCCCGACAGGGTTTCCCGCCCCAGCATTTT. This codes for CASSARQGFPPQHF.